This entry lists 18 T cell receptor beta chains sequenced from one sample in a study of identical twins. In TCRdb, the 5' RACE reads were re-called with MiXCR into one record per CDR3 protein. Of 1.5 million to 2 million distinct CDR3 sequences detected, less than 40% appear once; the ten largest clones hold roughly 0.3%. The sample comprised cord blood. The receptor source for this set is a newborn girl in good health.

This clonotype was observed a few times. The chain recombines TRBV5-1 with TRBJ2-1, with 7 bases fitting TRBD1. CDR3 length: 17 residues. CDR1 SGHRS and CDR2 YFSETQ come from the germline V gene. V trimming: 0 bases; J trimming: 0 bases; junction bases outside the gene matches: 6. CDR3 DNA: TGCGCCAGCAGCTTGGAACCGGGACAGAGCTCCTACAATGAGCAGTTCTTC. Its translation is CASSLEPGQSSYNEQFF.

This clonotype was counted between two and nine times. The gene calls are TRBV14 and TRBJ2-1; D possibly corresponds to TRBD2 (5 bases). Germline CDR1 SGHDN, CDR2 FVKESK. V gave up 0 bases and J gave up 9 bases, with 12 bases separating them. The CDR3 spans 14 residues. The CDR3 loop is CASSQDSSGGEQFF. In DNA, the CDR3 is TGTGCCAGCAGCCAAGATTCAAGCGGAGGTGAGCAGTTCTTC.

The chain carries TRBV20-1 and TRBJ2-5, with TRBD2 matching over 10 bases. Near its end, the DNA agrees better with TRBJ2-7, so the J call may be wrong. CDR1 and CDR2 (germline): DFQATT, SNEGSKA (reference sequence). The CDR3 extends over 12 amino acids. The DNA of the CDR3 is TGCAGTGCTCTGAGCGGGAGGGACGAGCAGTACTTC. Residues: CSALSGRDEQYF.

This clonotype was found a few times. V is TRBV25-1 and J is TRBJ2-3, with a weak D call TRBD2 (5 bases). Germline-derived CDR1 and CDR2 are MGHDK and SYGVNS. V lost 4 bases and J lost 2, with 13 bases in between. CDR3 length: 15 amino acids. For the CDR3, the DNA is TGTGCCAGCAGTGGGATCGGACGGGACACAGATACGCAGTATTTT. It is translated as CASSGIGRDTDTQYF. The whole variable domain, remainder taken from reference TRBV25-1 and TRBJ2-3, is EADIYQTPRYLVIGTGKKITLECSQTMGHDKMYWYQQDPGMELHLIHYSYGVNSTEKGDLSSESTVSRIRTEHFPLTLESARPSHTSQYLCASSGIGRDTDTQYFGPGTRLTVL.

In this sample, this clonotype turned up once. This chain links TRBV20-1 with TRBJ1-1; TRBD1 might be the D (5 bases). The germline gives CDR1 DFQATT, CDR2 SNEGSKA (reference sequence). Trimming took 2 bases from V and 5 from J, leaving 15 bases between them. This CDR3 is built from 14 residues. Here the CDR3 reads CSARSNGRVTEAFF. Here the CDR3 DNA reads TGCAGTGCTAGATCCAATGGCAGGGTAACTGAAGCTTTCTTT.

This clonotype was detected ten times or more. The rearrangement uses TRBV4-2 and TRBJ2-7; 7 bases are shared with TRBD1. The germline V gene has CDR1 LGHNA and CDR2 YNFKEQ. CDR3 length equals 14 residues. After removal of 4 bases from V and 0 bases from J, the junction contained 3 bases not matched to a gene. CDR3 protein: CASSRRDSSYEQYF. The CDR3 region has the DNA TGTGCCAGCAGCCGTCGGGACAGCTCCTACGAGCAGTACTTC.

The genes are TRBV20-1 and TRBJ2-3; possibly TRBD2 for D (6 bases). Per germline, CDR1 DFQATT and CDR2 SNEGSKA (reference sequence). V was pared by 0 bases and J by 5 bases, with 15 bases between. The length of the CDR3 is 15 residues. The CDR3 region is CSAREGGSAIDTQYF. Here the CDR3 DNA reads TGCAGTGCTAGAGAGGGGGGTTCGGCCATAGATACGCAGTATTTT.

This clonotype has more than one count but fewer than ten. The chain links TRBV13 to TRBJ2-3; 10 bases match TRBD1. Germline-derived CDR1 and CDR2 are PRHDT and FYEKMQ (reference sequence). The CDR3 has 16 residues. V shed 1 base, J shed 5 bases, and the junction held 6 bases outside the gene matches. The CDR3 region has the DNA TGTGCCAGCAGCTTAGATGGGACAGGGGAATTAGATACGCAGTATTTT. Protein: CASSLDGTGELDTQYF. The full variable domain, completed using reference TRBV13 and TRBJ2-3, is AAGVIQSPRHLIKEKRETATLKCYPIPRHDTVYWYQQGPGQDPQFLISFYEKMQSDKGSIPDRFSAQQFSDYHSELNMSSLELGDSALYFCASSLDGTGELDTQYFGPGTRLTVL.

There are a few counts of this clonotype. The V gene is TRBV20-1, the J gene TRBJ2-7, with 7 bases that match TRBD2. This CDR3 has 17 residues. CDR1 is DFQATT, CDR2 SNEGSKA, per germline (reference sequence). The ends lost 0 bases at V and 1 base at J; junction bases unmatched: 12. CDR3 nucleotides: TGCAGTGCTAGAGATCGGGAGATAAGACTAGCTTCCTACGAGCAGTACTTC. This encodes CSARDREIRLASYEQYF.

Comment on this clonotype: At one end the junction does not follow the germline gene, possibly because of a read error. The chain couples TRBV4-1 to TRBJ2-1; D gene ambiguous. The CDR3 spans 15 residues. Germline values: CDR1 MGHRA, CDR2 YSYEKL. CDR3 sequence (DNA): TGCGCCAGCAGCCAAGAAAGCGCGCATGGGAATGAGCGGTTCTTC. This sequence encodes CASSQESAHGNERFF.

The V gene is TRBV4-1, the J gene TRBJ2-3, with TRBD2 matching 8 bases. V lost 4 bases and J lost 0; bases outside the gene matches: 12. There are 18 residues in the CDR3. CDR1 is MGHRA and CDR2 is YSYEKL in the germline V gene. In DNA, the CDR3 is TGCGCCAGCAGCCCCTCTATGGCGGGGGGCCTTAGCACAGATACGCAGTATTTT. Translation gives CASSPSMAGGLSTDTQYF.

The CDR3 region is CASSLGQEAGELFF. CDR3 nucleotide sequence: TGTGCCAGCAGTTTAGGACAGGAGGCCGGGGAGCTGTTTTTT. The chain links TRBV3-1 to TRBJ2-2, with 7 bases that match TRBD1. Trimming cost V 6 bases and J 6 bases; bases outside gene matches: 7. Germline V gene sequence: CDR1 LGHDT, CDR2 YNNKEL (reference sequence). The CDR3 has 14 residues.

This clonotype has just a few counts. This chain connects TRBV29-1 to TRBJ1-2; 7 bases are a match to TRBD1. The V gene's germline CDR1 is SQVTM and CDR2 ANQGSEA. There are 15 residues in the CDR3. J was trimmed by 4 bases and V by 0 bases; bases with no gene match: 8. The CDR3 spells CSVEDSGRGVYGYTF. CDR3 in DNA: TGCAGCGTTGAAGATTCGGGCAGGGGGGTCTATGGCTACACCTTC.

This clonotype was observed a few times. CDR3 in DNA: TGTGCCAGCAGCTTAGGCCTAGCTCCTCCCGAGCAGTACTTC. It codes for CASSLGLAPPEQYF. The J gene is TRBJ2-7, the V gene TRBV7-2; possible D gene TRBD2, 5 bases. CDR1 SGHTA and CDR2 FQGNSA come from the germline V gene. The CDR3 is 14 residues long. Deletions cut 1 base from V and 6 bases from J, with 13 bases between.

The chain recombines TRBV20-1 with TRBJ2-1; possibly TRBD2 for D (5 bases). The DNA end favors TRBJ2-7, so the J call may be wrong. The CDR3 is 14 amino acids. CDR1 DFQATT and CDR2 SNEGSKA come from the germline V gene (reference sequence). As DNA, the CDR3 is TGCAGTGCCCGTGAGGGAAGCTCCTACAATGAGCAGTACTTC. It specifies CSAREGSSYNEQYF.

J is TRBJ1-5 and V is TRBV27; D unclear. Germline CDR1 and CDR2: MNHEY and SMNVEV (reference sequence). Trimming cost V 5 bases and J 5 bases, with 10 bases left between them. This CDR3 has 13 residues. CDR3 nucleotide sequence: TGTGCCAGCAGTACGGACCGTTATCAGCCCCAGCATTTT. Residues: CASSTDRYQPQHF.

This clonotype was seen a handful of times. The genes are TRBV28 and TRBJ2-7, with 9 bases lining up with TRBD1. The V gene end was trimmed by 2 bases and the J gene end by 3 bases; junction bases not matched to a gene: 14. The CDR3 runs to 18 residues. The V gene's germline CDR1 is MDHEN and CDR2 SYDVKM. In DNA, the CDR3 is TGTGCCAGCAGTTTAGGAGGGACAGGGAAGATAAGGGGCTACGAGCAGTACTTC. As protein: CASSLGGTGKIRGYEQYF.

V gene TRBV9 combines with J gene TRBJ2-1; D call uncertain. In germline, CDR1 is SGDLS, CDR2 YYNGEE. Trimming removed 3 bases at V and 8 bases at J, with 12 bases between. The CDR3 totals 13 residues. The CDR3, as DNA: TGTGCCAGCAGCGCAGAGACCCTAGATGAGCAGTTCTTC. Encoded protein: CASSAETLDEQFF.